A single T cell receptor (beta chain) is shown here with its context. From germline, CDR1 is SEHNR and CDR2 FQNEAQ (reference sequence). CDR3 length equals 14 residues. These data come from a study of cytomegalovirus exposure and HLA in healthy donors. Study context: The approximately 100 million unique TCR beta sequences, from approximately 170 million T cells, were found by an earlier analysis. HLA-typed donors were the source of 83 million or so unique TCRs, which an early data release held.

The PCR contained 60 Vbeta and 13 Jbeta primers. The method was immunoSEQ multiplex PCR; TCRdb's version includes in-frame clones alone and lacks a portion of them. This repertoire shows around 210,000 clones, approximately 78% found once; its top ten account for 0.4% to 0.6%. Material for sequencing was PBMCs. The rearrangement links TRBV7-9 to TRBJ2-5, with 11 bases aligning to TRBD1. Judging by the DNA end, TRBJ2-7 fits better; the J call may be wrong. The source is a boy younger than 18 in good health and CMV-seronegative. The CDR3 loop is CASSPRTGGSEQYF. CDR3 DNA: TGTGCCAGCAGCCCGCGGACAGGGGGCTCCGAGCAGTACTTC.